This T cell receptor beta chain was sequenced during a study of technical replicates of blood from several donors. Germline CDR1 MNHNS, CDR2 SASEGT. The CDR3 consists of 15 residues. The V end lost 5 bases, the J end lost 1 base, and 11 bases lay between the germline ends. Only in-frame clones appear in the TCRdb table, and some are missing; sequencing was by immunoSEQ multiplex PCR. The top ten hold 0.39% of the sample, which has about 82,000 clones, around 94% seen once. The gene calls are TRBV6-1 and TRBJ2-2; weak D call: TRBD1 (5 bases). The TCR comes from a human donor in good health. Sequencing was done on a sample of T cells isolated from PBMCs. CDR3 loop: CASSLDIWNTGELFF. Written as DNA, the CDR3 is TGTGCCAGCAGTCTGGACATTTGGAACACCGGGGAGCTGTTTTTT.